Listed below are T cell receptor beta chains from one sample, sequenced in a study of Ad26.COV2.S vaccination and SARS-CoV-2 variants. Using immunoSEQ multiplex PCR, the repertoire was profiled, and TCRdb retains in-frame clones only, with some absent. Of roughly 510,000 clones listed, around 88% are singletons. This specimen was peripheral blood, taken in a trial of Ad26.COV2.S vaccine versus placebo. The receptor source for this set is a person between 18 and 60 years old who received the Ad26.COV2.S COVID-19 vaccine or a placebo. Each CDR3 is given with its conserved first and last residue. D genes are given only for firm matches. Some rows mark clone size as missing; the rest say once, few, many or name a class of expanded clone.

CDR3 protein | CDR3 DNA | CDR3 length | V gene | D gene | clone size | J gene
CASSPLEGANTEAFF | TGTGCCAGCTCACCACTGGAGGGGGCTAACACTGAAGCTTTCTTT | 15 | TRBV18 | TRBD1 | NA | TRBJ1-1
CAYKGGDSVVYGYTF | TGTGCCTATAAGGGGGGCGATTCCGTGGTCTATGGCTACACCTTC | 15 | TRBV30 | NA | NA | TRBJ1-2
CASRQEAAQAYVQYF | TGTGCCAGCAGACAAGAGGCGGCCCAAGCTTATGTTCAGTACTTC | 15 | TRBV11-2 | NA | NA | TRBJ2-4
CASSESGRVTGELFF | TGTGCCAGCAGTGAATCGGGCAGAGTCACCGGGGAGCTGTTTTTT | 15 | TRBV6-1 | NA | once | TRBJ2-2
CASSENGRPNTEAFF | TGTGCCAGCAGTGAAAACGGACGCCCGAACACTGAAGCTTTCTTT | 15 | TRBV9 | NA | NA | TRBJ1-1
CATRRGEVNEKLFF | TGTGCCACCAGGAGGGGGGAGGTTAATGAAAAACTGTTTTTT | 14 | TRBV15 | NA | once | TRBJ1-4
CASSPTSGRASDTQYF | TGTGCCAGCAGCCCGACTAGCGGGAGGGCTTCAGATACGCAGTATTTT | 16 | TRBV28 | TRBD2 | NA | TRBJ2-3
CASSRWKGTEAFF | TGTGCCAGCAGCCGCTGGAAGGGCACTGAAGCTTTCTTT | 13 | TRBV7-2 | NA | few | TRBJ1-1
CASSLWDRGSEQYF | TGTGCCAGCAGTTTATGGGACAGGGGGAGTGAGCAGTACTTC | 14 | TRBV27 | TRBD1 | NA | TRBJ2-7
CASSVIREDQHF | TGTGCCAGCAGTGTTATCCGGGAGGACCAGCATTTT | 12 | TRBV28 | NA | NA | TRBJ1-5
CASSLTGETQYF | TGTGCCAGCAGTTTAACCGGGGAGACCCAGTACTTC | 12 | TRBV2 | NA | NA | TRBJ2-5
CASSPTGANTEAFF | TGTGCCAGCAGTCCGACAGGGGCCAACACTGAAGCTTTCTTT | 14 | TRBV6-2/TRBV6-3 | TRBD1 | NA | TRBJ1-1
CASSLIPGSKETQYF | TGTGCCAGCAGCTTGATCCCAGGGAGCAAAGAGACCCAGTACTTC | 15 | TRBV5-5 | NA | few | TRBJ2-5
CASSVSGGIYGYTF | TGTGCCAGTAGTGTATCTGGGGGTATCTATGGCTACACCTTC | 14 | TRBV19 | NA | NA | TRBJ1-2
CASSPKPTGALAKNIQYF | TGTGCCAGCAGCCCCAAACCGACAGGGGCGCTAGCCAAAAACATTCAGTACTTC | 18 | TRBV7-2 | TRBD1 | NA | TRBJ2-4
CAWSLTRLAGDEQFF | TGTGCCTGGAGTCTCACGAGACTAGCGGGAGATGAGCAGTTCTTC | 15 | TRBV30 | TRBD2 | NA | TRBJ2-1
CASSPTSLTGEQFF | TGTGCCAGCAGCCCGACTAGCCTGACGGGGGAGCAGTTCTTC | 14 | TRBV9 | TRBD2 | NA | TRBJ2-1
CSASEARGPEKLFF | TGCAGTGCTAGTGAAGCCAGGGGGCCTGAAAAACTGTTTTTT | 14 | TRBV20-1 | TRBD1 | NA | TRBJ1-4
CASSLVSTSGSYEQYF | TGTGCCAGCAGCTTAGTAAGTACTAGCGGGAGCTACGAGCAGTACTTC | 16 | TRBV7-2 | TRBD2 | NA | TRBJ2-7
CASKEGPQETQYF | TGTGCCAGCAAGGAGGGCCCCCAAGAGACCCAGTACTTC | 13 | TRBV6-5 | NA | NA | TRBJ2-5
CASSQGTGNTGGYTF | TGCGCCAGCAGCCAAGGGACAGGGAATACGGGGGGCTACACCTTC | 15 | TRBV4-1 | TRBD1 | NA | TRBJ1-2
CASRSGRGNYNEQFF | TGTGCCAGCCGATCGGGGAGGGGAAACTACAATGAGCAGTTCTTC | 15 | TRBV27 | TRBD2 | NA | TRBJ2-1
CAWSQGLAGSNEQFF | TGTGCCTGGAGCCAAGGACTAGCGGGGAGCAATGAGCAGTTCTTC | 15 | TRBV30 | TRBD2 | NA | TRBJ2-1
CASSPRQQETQYF | TGTGCCAGCAGCCCCAGACAGCAAGAGACCCAGTACTTC | 13 | TRBV11-1 | NA | NA | TRBJ2-5
CASSLGWQGTDTQYF | TGTGCCAGCAGCTTGGGATGGCAGGGCACAGATACGCAGTATTTT | 15 | TRBV5-4 | NA | NA | TRBJ2-3
CASSKNYEQYF | TGTGCCAGTAGCAAGAACTACGAGCAGTACTTC | 11 | TRBV19 | NA | NA | TRBJ2-7